A selection of T cell receptor beta chains follows, all from one sample in a study of cytomegalovirus exposure and HLA in healthy donors. Here immunoSEQ multiplex PCR was the method, and the copy in TCRdb shows in-frame clones only, minus some. There are about 140,000 clones in the sample; around 9.6% occur only once, and 1.5% to 2% lies in the top ten. Input material: PBMCs. The receptors were sampled from a male donor in good health and CMV-seronegative. The CDR3 runs from the conserved cysteine through the conserved F or W. Each record gives: J gene, D gene, V gene, clone size, CDR3 DNA, CDR3 protein. A D gene is named only where the DNA matches it firmly. Only some rows state a clone size, as once, few, many or a class for expanded clones.

J gene: TRBJ2-7
D gene: TRBD2
V gene: TRBV10-3
clone size: few
CDR3 DNA: TGTGCCATCAGCCCTTACCAAGCGGGGTCCTACGAGCAGTACTTC
CDR3 protein: CAISPYQAGSYEQYF

J gene: TRBJ1-1
D gene: TRBD1
V gene: TRBV5-6
clone size: few
CDR3 DNA: TGTGCCAGCAGCTCAAGGACAGGGAGGAGGGAAACTGAAGCTTTCTTT
CDR3 protein: CASSSRTGRRETEAFF

J gene: TRBJ2-7
D gene: .
V gene: TRBV10-2
clone size: few
CDR3 DNA: TGCGCCAGCAGTGAGTCCTCCAGCTCCTACGAGCAGTACTTC
CDR3 protein: CASSESSSSYEQYF

J gene: TRBJ1-2
D gene: .
V gene: TRBV28
clone size: few
CDR3 DNA: TGTGCCAGCAGTTTATCGGGGGGAGAATATGGCTACACCTTC
CDR3 protein: CASSLSGGEYGYTF

J gene: TRBJ2-5
D gene: TRBD2
V gene: TRBV28
clone size: .
CDR3 DNA: TGTGCCAGCAGTCCCGGGACTAGCGGCCTTCAGGGGGACCAAGAGACCCAGTACTTC
CDR3 protein: CASSPGTSGLQGDQETQYF

J gene: TRBJ1-3
D gene: .
V gene: TRBV6-5
clone size: .
CDR3 DNA: TGTGCCAGCAGGACTCGGGGGAACTCTGGAAACACCATATATTTT
CDR3 protein: CASRTRGNSGNTIYF

J gene: TRBJ2-7
D gene: TRBD2
V gene: TRBV5-6
clone size: .
CDR3 DNA: TGTGCCAGCAGCTTGCATCTAGCGGAGTCCTACGAGCAGTACTTC
CDR3 protein: CASSLHLAESYEQYF

J gene: TRBJ2-7
D gene: TRBD1
V gene: TRBV7-2
clone size: few
CDR3 DNA: TGTGCCAGCAGCTTACCCTGGGACAGCTTGGCCTACGAGCAGTACTTC
CDR3 protein: CASSLPWDSLAYEQYF

J gene: TRBJ2-5
D gene: .
V gene: TRBV19
clone size: few
CDR3 DNA: TGTGCCAGTAGTATAGATCGAGGGGGTGAGACCCAGTACTTC
CDR3 protein: CASSIDRGGETQYF

J gene: TRBJ1-4
D gene: .
V gene: TRBV6-6
clone size: few
CDR3 DNA: TGTGCCAGCACCCGACGGGGGGCGGAGGAAAAACTGTTTTTT
CDR3 protein: CASTRRGAEEKLFF

J gene: TRBJ2-7
D gene: TRBD1
V gene: TRBV28
clone size: .
CDR3 DNA: TGTGCCAGCAGCCCACCGGGACAGGGGTCAGCCTACGAGCAGTACTTC
CDR3 protein: CASSPPGQGSAYEQYF

J gene: TRBJ1-4
D gene: .
V gene: TRBV6-1
clone size: few
CDR3 DNA: TGTGCCAGCAGTGACTCAGGGCCCACTAATGAAAAACTGTTTTTT
CDR3 protein: CASSDSGPTNEKLFF

J gene: TRBJ2-3
D gene: TRBD2
V gene: TRBV6-1
clone size: few
CDR3 DNA: TGTGCCAGCAGTGAACGAGCGGGAGGGCCAACAGATACGCAGTATTTT
CDR3 protein: CASSERAGGPTDTQYF

J gene: TRBJ1-2
D gene: TRBD1
V gene: TRBV27
clone size: few
CDR3 DNA: TGTGCCAGCAGTTTACAGGCGGGACAGTATAAATCCTATGGCTACACCTTC
CDR3 protein: CASSLQAGQYKSYGYTF

J gene: TRBJ1-1
D gene: .
V gene: TRBV5-4
clone size: few
CDR3 DNA: TGTGCCAGCAGCCTGGGGGGTGGACAGCTCACGAACACTGAAGCTTTCTTT
CDR3 protein: CASSLGGGQLTNTEAFF

J gene: TRBJ1-5
D gene: .
V gene: TRBV28
clone size: few
CDR3 DNA: TGTGCCAGCCGGGACTCCCTCAATCAGCCCCAGCATTTT
CDR3 protein: CASRDSLNQPQHF

J gene: TRBJ2-3
D gene: TRBD1
V gene: TRBV5-1
clone size: .
CDR3 DNA: TGCGCCAGCAGCTACCGGGACAGGGGCACAGATACGCAGTATTTT
CDR3 protein: CASSYRDRGTDTQYF

J gene: TRBJ2-7
D gene: .
V gene: TRBV4-1
clone size: few
CDR3 DNA: TGCGCCAGCAGCCAAGAGGGAGCTTACGAGCAGTACTTC
CDR3 protein: CASSQEGAYEQYF

J gene: TRBJ2-3
D gene: TRBD2
V gene: TRBV4-3
clone size: many
CDR3 DNA: TGCGCCAGCAGCCAAGAGGCTAGCGGTCCGACAGATACGCAGTATTTT
CDR3 protein: CASSQEASGPTDTQYF

J gene: TRBJ2-5
D gene: .
V gene: TRBV19
clone size: few
CDR3 DNA: TGTGCCAGTTCCAGGGGCTACCAAGAGACCCAGTACTTC
CDR3 protein: CASSRGYQETQYF

J gene: TRBJ1-2
D gene: .
V gene: TRBV20-1
clone size: few
CDR3 DNA: TGCAGTGCTCGCGACTATGGCTACACCTTC
CDR3 protein: CSARDYGYTF

J gene: TRBJ2-1
D gene: .
V gene: TRBV6-5
clone size: .
CDR3 DNA: TGTGCCAGCAGTTACGGGGGGAATGAGCAGTTCTTC
CDR3 protein: CASSYGGNEQFF

J gene: TRBJ2-2
D gene: .
V gene: TRBV11-1
clone size: few
CDR3 DNA: TGTGCCAGCAGTCGGCGGAGGAACGGGGAGCTGTTTTTT
CDR3 protein: CASSRRRNGELFF

J gene: TRBJ2-1
D gene: TRBD2
V gene: TRBV10-3
clone size: .
CDR3 DNA: TGTGCCACCTTGGGACTAGCGGGGGTCGATGAGCAGTTCTTC
CDR3 protein: CATLGLAGVDEQFF

J gene: TRBJ2-5
D gene: TRBD1
V gene: TRBV5-1
clone size: .
CDR3 DNA: TGCGCCAGCTTTCCTACCGGGACAGGGTCCGAGACCCAGTACTTC
CDR3 protein: CASFPTGTGSETQYF

J gene: TRBJ1-4
D gene: .
V gene: TRBV9
clone size: few
CDR3 DNA: TGTGCCAGCAGCCGCACATCCAGGGAGGGGGCAACTAATGAAAAACTGTTTTTT
CDR3 protein: CASSRTSREGATNEKLFF

J gene: TRBJ1-1
D gene: .
V gene: TRBV19
clone size: .
CDR3 DNA: TGTGCCAGTAGTATATCGTGGGGAGGTGGGAACACTGAAGCTTTCTTT
CDR3 protein: CASSISWGGGNTEAFF

J gene: TRBJ1-3
D gene: .
V gene: TRBV28
clone size: .
CDR3 DNA: TGTGCCAGCAGTTCTGACAGTCGAAACACCATATATTTT
CDR3 protein: CASSSDSRNTIYF

J gene: TRBJ1-1
D gene: .
V gene: TRBV13
clone size: few
CDR3 DNA: TGTGCCAGCAGCCCTAGACAGCGAGGGGGCACTGAAGCTTTCTTT
CDR3 protein: CASSPRQRGGTEAFF

J gene: TRBJ1-6
D gene: .
V gene: TRBV18
clone size: .
CDR3 DNA: TGTGCCAGCCAGCGGCAGGATTCACCCCTCCACTTT
CDR3 protein: CASQRQDSPLHF

J gene: TRBJ1-1
D gene: .
V gene: TRBV28
clone size: .
CDR3 DNA: TGTGCCAGCAGTTTAGGGGGGACGGGGAACACTGAAGCTTTCTTT
CDR3 protein: CASSLGGTGNTEAFF

J gene: TRBJ2-5
D gene: TRBD2
V gene: TRBV25-1
clone size: few
CDR3 DNA: TGTGCCAGCAGTGATGGATTAGCGGGGGGACCGGAGACCCAGTACTTC
CDR3 protein: CASSDGLAGGPETQYF

J gene: TRBJ2-5
D gene: TRBD1
V gene: TRBV5-1
clone size: few
CDR3 DNA: TGCGCCAGCAGCGATTTGGAACGGACAGGGCTAGCAGAGACCCAGTACTTC
CDR3 protein: CASSDLERTGLAETQYF

J gene: TRBJ2-7
D gene: .
V gene: TRBV5-4
clone size: .
CDR3 DNA: TGTGCCAGCTCGAGAGAGACCTACGAGCAGTACTTC
CDR3 protein: CASSRETYEQYF

J gene: TRBJ2-1
D gene: TRBD1
V gene: TRBV12-5
clone size: .
CDR3 DNA: TGTGCTAGCCTCGACAGGGGCAGTGAGCAGTTCTTC
CDR3 protein: CASLDRGSEQFF

J gene: TRBJ1-5
D gene: .
V gene: TRBV19
clone size: .
CDR3 DNA: TGTGCCAGTAGTATAATACAGGGTAAGCAGCCCCAGCATTTT
CDR3 protein: CASSIIQGKQPQHF

J gene: TRBJ2-7
D gene: TRBD1
V gene: TRBV5-1
clone size: few
CDR3 DNA: TGCGCCAGCAGCTCAATTGACAGGGTGGGTGAGCAGTACTTC
CDR3 protein: CASSSIDRVGEQYF

J gene: TRBJ1-1
D gene: .
V gene: TRBV7-9
clone size: .
CDR3 DNA: TGTGCCAGCAGCTCTAGTCGGGGGATGAACACTGAAGCTTTCTTT
CDR3 protein: CASSSSRGMNTEAFF

J gene: TRBJ2-7
D gene: TRBD1
V gene: TRBV7-2
clone size: few
CDR3 DNA: TGTGCCAGCAGCCTCCAGACAGGGACCTACGAGCAGTACTTC
CDR3 protein: CASSLQTGTYEQYF

J gene: TRBJ2-5
D gene: TRBD2
V gene: TRBV2
clone size: .
CDR3 DNA: TGTGCCAGCCGGAGCGGGAGTTTAGAGACCCAGTACTTC
CDR3 protein: CASRSGSLETQYF